A single sample gave rise to the 3 T cell receptor beta chains below, sequenced in a study of blood T cells in healthy people across ages. Combining a sample-barcoded 5' primer with a J-beta primer mix, a second PCR ran for about 7 to 11 cycles. TCRdb itself ran the 5' RACE reads through MiXCR, one entry per CDR3 protein. Found here are hundreds of thousands of distinct CDR3 sequences, approximately 50% of them singletons; the top ten hold roughly 34%. Material for sequencing was blood. These receptors all stem from a man aged 55 to 70 in good health.

V usage is TRBV3-1 and J usage is TRBJ2-1, with D possibly matching TRBD1 (9 bases). Trimming stripped 4 bases from V and 4 bases from J, with 17 bases between. The CDR3 consists of 16 residues. CDR1 and CDR2 (germline): LGHDT, YNNKEL (reference sequence). Here the CDR3 DNA reads TGTGCCAGCAGCCTCCGGGAGGGACAGGGATACAATGAGCAGTTCTTC. Translation gives CASSLREGQGYNEQFF.

A few counts support this clonotype. The gene calls are TRBV7-9 and TRBJ1-4; D may be TRBD1 (5 bases). Germline CDR1 SEHNR, CDR2 FQNEAQ (reference sequence). V was shortened by 1 base and J by 8 bases, with 11 bases between the two germline ends. The length of the CDR3 is 14 residues. The CDR3 nucleotides read TGTGCCAGCAGCTTAGATGGGGCCCACGAAAAACTGTTTTTT. This translates into CASSLDGAHEKLFF.

V is TRBV6-6 and J is TRBJ1-2, with 9 bases that match TRBD1. The V gene end was trimmed by 6 bases and the J gene end by 6 bases; junction bases not matched to a gene: 5. Germline V CDR1 and CDR2: MNHNY, SVGAGI (reference sequence). The CDR3 contains 13 residues. The CDR3 is CASRGQGRNGYTF. CDR3 nucleotide sequence: TGTGCCAGCAGGGGACAGGGTCGCAATGGCTACACCTTC.